This TCR beta chain was recorded in a study of cytomegalovirus exposure and HLA in healthy donors. Study summary: About 85 million unique TCR sequences came from HLA-typed donors in an early release.

Turning to this clone: Antigen: not known.

Nominally healthy donors were sampled, though unrecorded immune exposures were likely. Primers for the PCR totalled 60 Vbeta and 13 Jbeta. Sequenced by immunoSEQ multiplex PCR; TCRdb stores in-frame clones only, minus some. This sample has fewer than 250,000 clones; roughly 80% occur once, and the top ten carry 15% to 17%. Study conclusions and caveats: Accurate HLA-A and HLA-B prediction from TCR beta sequences was reported for most subjects.

Sequenced: PBMCs. This sequence was found in a man aged 35 to 55 in good health and CMV-seronegative.

The CDR3, as DNA: TGTGCCAGCAGCTTAAATCCCGGGACACAGGATAATTCACCCCTCCACTTT. Amino acids: CASSLNPGTQDNSPLHF. The gene calls are TRBV7-8 and TRBJ1-6, with TRBD1 as a possible D gene (6 bases). CDR3 length equals 17 residues. Germline CDR1 reads SGHVS; CDR2 reads FQNEAQ. V lost 2 bases to trimming and J lost 5 bases, with 16 bases between them.